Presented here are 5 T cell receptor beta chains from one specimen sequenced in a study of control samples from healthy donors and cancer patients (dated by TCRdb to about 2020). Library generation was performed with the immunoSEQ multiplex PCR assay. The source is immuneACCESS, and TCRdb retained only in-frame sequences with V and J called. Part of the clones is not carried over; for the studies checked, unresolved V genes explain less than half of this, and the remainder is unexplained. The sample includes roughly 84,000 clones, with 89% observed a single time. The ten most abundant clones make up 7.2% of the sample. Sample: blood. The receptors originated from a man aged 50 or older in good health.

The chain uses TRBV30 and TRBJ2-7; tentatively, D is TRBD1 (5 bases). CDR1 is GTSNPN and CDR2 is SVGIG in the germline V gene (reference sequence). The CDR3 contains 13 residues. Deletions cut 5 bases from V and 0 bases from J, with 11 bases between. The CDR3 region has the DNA TGTGCCTGGGGACACACAGGCTCCTACGAGCAGTACTTC. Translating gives CAWGHTGSYEQYF.

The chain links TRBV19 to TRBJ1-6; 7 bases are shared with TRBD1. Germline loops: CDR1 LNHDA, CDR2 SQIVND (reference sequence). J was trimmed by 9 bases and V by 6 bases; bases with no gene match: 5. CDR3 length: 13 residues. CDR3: CASRDRDGSPLHF. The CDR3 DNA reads TGTGCCAGTAGAGACAGGGACGGTTCACCCCTCCACTTT. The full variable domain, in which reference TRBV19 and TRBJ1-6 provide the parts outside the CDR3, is DGGITQSPKYLFRKEGQNVTLSCEQNLNHDAMYWYRQDPGQGLRLIYYSQIVNDFQKGDIAEGYSVSREKKESFPLTVTSAQKNPTAFYLCASRDRDGSPLHFGNGTRLTVT.

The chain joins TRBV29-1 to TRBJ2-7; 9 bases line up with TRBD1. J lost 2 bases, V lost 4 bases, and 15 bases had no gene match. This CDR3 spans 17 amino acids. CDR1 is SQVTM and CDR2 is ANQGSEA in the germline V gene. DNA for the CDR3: TGCAGCGTTGTCGGCAACAGGGGGCTCCCCTTCACCTACGAGCAGTACTTC. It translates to CSVVGNRGLPFTYEQYF.

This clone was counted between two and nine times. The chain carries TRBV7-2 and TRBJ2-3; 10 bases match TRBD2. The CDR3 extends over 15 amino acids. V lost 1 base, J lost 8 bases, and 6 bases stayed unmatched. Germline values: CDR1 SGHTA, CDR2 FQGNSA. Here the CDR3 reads CASSLDLAGGGTQYF. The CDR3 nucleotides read TGTGCCAGCAGCTTAGATTTAGCGGGGGGCGGTACGCAGTATTTT.

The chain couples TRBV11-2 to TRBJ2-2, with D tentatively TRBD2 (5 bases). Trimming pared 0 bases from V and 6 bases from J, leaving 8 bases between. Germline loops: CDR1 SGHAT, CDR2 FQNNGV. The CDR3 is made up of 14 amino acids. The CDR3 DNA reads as TGTGCCAGCAGCTTAGATTCGGGGTCCGGGGAGCTGTTTTTT. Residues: CASSLDSGSGELFF.